The rows below give T cell receptor beta chains drawn from one sample of a study of T cell clusters in autoimmune cytopenias. One entry per CDR3 protein, without DNA, is what TCRdb gives after re-calling the multiplex PCR reads. Its listing shows approximately 10,000 distinct CDR3 sequences. Sample: peripheral blood. The receptors derive from a human donor with an autoimmune cytopenia or autoimmune hepatitis (not recorded which). Both conserved end residues are part of each CDR3. Part of the rows lack a size; the others show once, few, many or a class for expanded clones.

clone_size: -; v_call: TRBV5-6; cdr3_length: 16; j_call: TRBJ2-2; cdr3_aa: CASSLVAGALTGELFF
clone_size: -; v_call: TRBV5-5; cdr3_length: 15; j_call: TRBJ1-5; cdr3_aa: CASSFGYGSNQPQHF
clone_size: -; v_call: TRBV28; cdr3_length: 13; j_call: TRBJ1-1; cdr3_aa: CASRGTLNTEAFF
clone_size: -; v_call: TRBV15; cdr3_length: 14; j_call: TRBJ2-1; cdr3_aa: CATSRGFVLAEQFF
clone_size: medium-sized; v_call: TRBV6-5; cdr3_length: 14; j_call: TRBJ2-1; cdr3_aa: CASRATSITNEQFF
clone_size: -; v_call: TRBV11-2; cdr3_length: 15; j_call: TRBJ2-5; cdr3_aa: CASSLTGAIGETQYF
clone_size: medium-sized; v_call: TRBV6-6; cdr3_length: 15; j_call: TRBJ1-6; cdr3_aa: CASSLRGQGISPLHF
clone_size: medium-sized; v_call: TRBV19; cdr3_length: 15; j_call: TRBJ1-5; cdr3_aa: CASSIGTASNQPQHF
clone_size: -; v_call: TRBV6-6; cdr3_length: 13; j_call: TRBJ1-2; cdr3_aa: CASNQGQGYGYTF
clone_size: -; v_call: TRBV15; cdr3_length: 13; j_call: TRBJ2-7; cdr3_aa: CATSREWGYEQYF
clone_size: -; v_call: TRBV25-1; cdr3_length: 15; j_call: TRBJ2-3; cdr3_aa: CASSVRQGGRDTQYF
clone_size: medium-sized; v_call: TRBV13; cdr3_length: 12; j_call: TRBJ2-1; cdr3_aa: CASNNQRNEQFF
clone_size: -; v_call: TRBV29-1; cdr3_length: 13; j_call: TRBJ1-1; cdr3_aa: CSVAADRFTEAFF
clone_size: -; v_call: TRBV27; cdr3_length: 15; j_call: TRBJ1-1; cdr3_aa: CASSLSARPNTEAFF
clone_size: -; v_call: TRBV10-3; cdr3_length: 15; j_call: TRBJ2-1; cdr3_aa: CAIRVTSGVYNEQFF